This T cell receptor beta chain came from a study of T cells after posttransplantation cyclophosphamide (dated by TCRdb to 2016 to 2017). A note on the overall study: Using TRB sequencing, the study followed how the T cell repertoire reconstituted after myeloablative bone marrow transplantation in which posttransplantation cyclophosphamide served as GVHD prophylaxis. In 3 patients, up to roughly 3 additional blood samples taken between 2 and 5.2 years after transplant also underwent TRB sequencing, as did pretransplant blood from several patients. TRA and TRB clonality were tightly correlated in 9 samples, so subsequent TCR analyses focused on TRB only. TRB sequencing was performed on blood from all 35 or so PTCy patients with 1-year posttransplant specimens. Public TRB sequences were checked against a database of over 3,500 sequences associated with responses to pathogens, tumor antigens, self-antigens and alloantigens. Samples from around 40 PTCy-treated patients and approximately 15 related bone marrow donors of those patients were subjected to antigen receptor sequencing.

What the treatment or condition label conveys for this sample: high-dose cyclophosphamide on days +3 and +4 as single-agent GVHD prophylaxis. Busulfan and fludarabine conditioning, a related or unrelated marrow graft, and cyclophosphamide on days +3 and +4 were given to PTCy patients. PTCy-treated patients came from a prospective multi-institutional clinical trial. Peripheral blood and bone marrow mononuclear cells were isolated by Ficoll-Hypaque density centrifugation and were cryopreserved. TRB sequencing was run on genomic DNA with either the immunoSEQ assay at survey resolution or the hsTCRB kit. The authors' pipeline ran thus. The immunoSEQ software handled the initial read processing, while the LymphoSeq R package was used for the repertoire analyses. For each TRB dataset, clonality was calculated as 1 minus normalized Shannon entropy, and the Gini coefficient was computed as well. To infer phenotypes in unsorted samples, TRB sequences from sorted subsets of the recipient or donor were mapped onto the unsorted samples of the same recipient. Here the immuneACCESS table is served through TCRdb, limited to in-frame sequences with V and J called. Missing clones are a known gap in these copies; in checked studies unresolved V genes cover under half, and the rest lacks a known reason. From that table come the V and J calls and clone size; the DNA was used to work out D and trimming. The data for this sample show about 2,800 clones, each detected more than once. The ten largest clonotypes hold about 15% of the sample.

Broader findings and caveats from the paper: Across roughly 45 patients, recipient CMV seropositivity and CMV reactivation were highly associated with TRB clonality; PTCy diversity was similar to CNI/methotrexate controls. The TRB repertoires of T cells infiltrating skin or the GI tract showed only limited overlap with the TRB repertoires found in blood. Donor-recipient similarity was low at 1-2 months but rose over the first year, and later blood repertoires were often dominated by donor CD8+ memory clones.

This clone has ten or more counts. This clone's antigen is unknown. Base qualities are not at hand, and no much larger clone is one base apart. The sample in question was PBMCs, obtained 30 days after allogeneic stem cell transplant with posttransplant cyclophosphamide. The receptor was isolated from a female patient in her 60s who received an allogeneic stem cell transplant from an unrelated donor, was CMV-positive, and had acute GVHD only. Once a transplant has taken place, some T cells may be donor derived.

Read as DNA, the sequence is TGTGCCAGAAGTATTACAGGGGGCGGCGAGACCCAGTACTTC. Translated, this is CARSITGGGETQYF. This chain joins TRBV5-3 to TRBJ2-5, with TRBD1 identical over 9 junction bases. TRBV5-3 carries the ORF label, with uncertain function. There are 14 amino acids in the CDR3, from cysteine to phenylalanine inclusive. Of all the DNA, just the CDR3 is kept, 42 bases in frame from base 1. V is cut back by 5 bases and J by 5 bases, with 7 bases in the junction unmatched.